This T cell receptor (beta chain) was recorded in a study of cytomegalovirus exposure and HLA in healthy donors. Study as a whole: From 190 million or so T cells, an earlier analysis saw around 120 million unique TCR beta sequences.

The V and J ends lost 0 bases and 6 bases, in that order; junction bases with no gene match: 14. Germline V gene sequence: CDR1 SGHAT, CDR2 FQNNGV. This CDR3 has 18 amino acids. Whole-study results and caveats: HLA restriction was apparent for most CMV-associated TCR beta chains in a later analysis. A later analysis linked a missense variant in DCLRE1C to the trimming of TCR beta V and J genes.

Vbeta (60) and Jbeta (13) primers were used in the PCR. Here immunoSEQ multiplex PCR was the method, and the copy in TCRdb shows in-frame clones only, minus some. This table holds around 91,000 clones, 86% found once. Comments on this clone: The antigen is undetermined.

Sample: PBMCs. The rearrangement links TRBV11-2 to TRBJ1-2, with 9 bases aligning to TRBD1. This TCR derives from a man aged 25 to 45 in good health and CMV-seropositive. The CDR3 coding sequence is TGTGCCAGCAGCTTAGAGGGGACGGGACAGGGTAGACTAAATGGCTACACCTTC. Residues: CASSLEGTGQGRLNGYTF.